This TCR beta chain was sequenced for a study of shared clonotypes between healthy human individuals. On the study more broadly: CD4 naive and memory got three plates each, CD8 naive two, CD8 memory one.

Naive CD4+ cells were CD45RA-selected; the remaining cells were memory. V dropped 4 bases and J dropped 5 bases, with 15 bases sitting between them. The germline V gene encodes CDR1 MGHRA and CDR2 YSYEKL. The CDR3 is 16 amino acids. TCRdb's table, derived via immunoSEQ multiplex PCR, lists solely in-frame clones and lacks some. The sample lists roughly 2 million clones, around 95% occurring once. The sequencing sample was made of naive CD4+ T cells sorted from blood. Stated subset: CD45RA+ positively selected. The TCR originated in a young man in good health. The rearrangement uses TRBV4-1 and TRBJ1-6; D remains ambiguous. CDR3 protein: CASSLAVQANNSPLHF. The DNA of the CDR3 is TGCGCCAGCAGCCTAGCCGTCCAGGCTAATAATTCACCCCTCCACTTT.